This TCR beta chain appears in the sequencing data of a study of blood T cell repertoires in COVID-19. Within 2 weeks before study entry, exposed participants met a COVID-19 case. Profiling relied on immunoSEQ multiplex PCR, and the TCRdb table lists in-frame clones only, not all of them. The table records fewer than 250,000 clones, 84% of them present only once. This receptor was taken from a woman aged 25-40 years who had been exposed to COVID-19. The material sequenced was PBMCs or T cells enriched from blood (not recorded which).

The CDR3, as DNA: TGTGCCAGCAGGGCACTAGCACAAGAGACCCAGTACTTC. Its protein is CASRALAQETQYF. The chain joins TRBV2 to TRBJ2-5; D perhaps matches TRBD2 (6 bases). Germline CDR1 is SNHLY and CDR2 is FYNNEI. The CDR3 sequence is 13 residues long. Trimming took off 6 bases at V and 2 bases at J, with 10 bases between the two ends.